One sample yielded the 28 T cell receptor beta chains listed below, sequenced in a study of hypomethylating agent response in myelodysplastic syndrome. The method was immunoSEQ multiplex PCR; TCRdb's version includes in-frame clones alone and lacks a portion of them. The sample lists fewer than 2,000 clones, roughly 85% occurring once. The starting material was bone marrow, obtained before or after starting hypomethylating agent treatment for myelodysplastic syndrome (not recorded which). The receptors were sampled from a human donor with myelodysplastic syndrome.

The V and J genes are TRBV5-1 and TRBJ2-2, with D perhaps TRBD1 (5 bases). Germline CDR1 and CDR2: SGHRS and YFSETQ. V was clipped by 0 bases and J by 0 bases, with 6 bases between them. This CDR3 comprises 15 residues. The CDR3 sequence: CASSLEQANTGELFF. For the CDR3, the DNA is TGCGCCAGCAGCTTGGAACAGGCGAACACCGGGGAGCTGTTTTTT.

This chain joins TRBV5-6 and TRBJ1-1; no clear D gene. V was trimmed by 6 bases and J by 1 base, leaving 16 bases between them. CDR1 and CDR2 from the germline V gene are SGHDT and YYEEEE. The CDR3 extends over 15 amino acids. CDR3 coding DNA: TGTGCCAGCACAATCAGCTTCCGGACGAACACTGAAGCTTTCTTT. Protein: CASTISFRTNTEAFF.

This sequence joins TRBV27 and TRBJ2-2, with TRBD2 as a possible D gene (6 bases). The ends were cut back, 2 bases at V and 5 bases at J, with 18 bases in the middle. This CDR3 is built from 17 residues. Germline V gene lookup returns CDR1 MNHEY and CDR2 SMNVEV (reference sequence). As DNA, the CDR3 is TGTGCCAGCAGTTTAGAATACGCGGGGCGGCGGACCGGGGAGCTGTTTTTT. Protein product: CASSLEYAGRRTGELFF.

This chain connects TRBV7-9 to TRBJ2-5; TRBD2 matches at 9 bases. V trimming: 3 bases; J trimming: 5 bases; junction bases outside the gene matches: 7. Germline CDR1 is SEHNR and CDR2 is FQNEAQ (reference sequence). The CDR3 covers 15 residues. The CDR3, as DNA: TGTGCCAGCAGCTTCCTTAGCGGGGGTGATGAGACCCAGTACTTC. Its protein is CASSFLSGGDETQYF.

This chain connects TRBV18 to TRBJ2-7; tentative D call: TRBD1 (5 bases). Between the trimmed V and J ends, which lost 2 bases and 2 bases, there was a span of 13 bases. Germline CDR1 reads KGHSH; CDR2 reads LQKENI. CDR3 length: 15 amino acids. The CDR3 coding sequence is TGTGCCAGCTCACCAGGGCAGGGCCATACCTACGAGCAGTACTTC. Its protein product is CASSPGQGHTYEQYF.

This chain connects TRBV12-5 to TRBJ1-1; 8 positions match TRBD1. V trimming: 6 bases; J trimming: 6 bases; junction bases outside the gene matches: 6. The CDR3 extends over 13 amino acids. The germline gives CDR1 LGHNT, CDR2 FRNRAP. CDR3 sequence reads: CASGEQGGSEAFF. The CDR3 DNA reads as TGTGCTAGTGGGGAACAGGGGGGGTCTGAAGCTTTCTTT.

This clone appeared a few times. This chain joins TRBV6-6 and TRBJ1-1, with 9 bases fitting TRBD1. The germline CDR1 and CDR2 sequences are MNHNY and SVGAGI (reference sequence). This CDR3 comprises 15 residues. With V trimmed by 0 bases and J by 5 bases, 4 bases remained unmatched. CDR3 in DNA: TGTGCCAGCAGTTACTCGCCCGGACAGGGGACTGAAGCTTTCTTT. Its protein product is CASSYSPGQGTEAFF.

The V call is TRBV6-6, the J call TRBJ2-1; 9 nucleotides align to TRBD2. The V gene's germline CDR1 is MNHNY and CDR2 SVGAGI (reference sequence). J was trimmed by 6 bases and V by 2 bases; bases with no gene match: 8. The CDR3 is made up of 16 amino acids. DNA for the CDR3: TGTGCCAGCAGTTACCCCACCGGCGGGGGGGCCAATGAGCAGTTCTTC. As protein: CASSYPTGGGANEQFF.

About this clone itself: Other DNA sequences in the sample encode the same CDR3. This sequence joins TRBV7-2 and TRBJ2-7; 9 positions agree with TRBD1. The CDR3 runs 15 residues. The germline CDR1 and CDR2 sequences are SGHTA and FQGNSA. The V gene end was trimmed by 0 bases and the J gene end by 2 bases; junction bases not matched to a gene: 2. In DNA form, the CDR3 reads TGTGCCAGCAGCTTAGCGGGACAGGGTACCTACGAGCAGTACTTC. It yields the protein CASSLAGQGTYEQYF.

This chain joins TRBV5-1 and TRBJ2-3; either TRBD1 or TRBD2 may supply D (7 bases each). Per germline, CDR1 SGHRS and CDR2 YFSETQ. V was pared by 2 bases and J by 1 base, with 11 bases between. CDR3 size: 15 residues. The CDR3 region has the DNA TGCGCCAGCAGCTTATCAGGGGGGGGCACAGATACGCAGTATTTT. Residues: CASSLSGGGTDTQYF.

The rearrangement joins TRBV6-5 to TRBJ1-2; TRBD1 aligns across 9 bases. The CDR3 extends over 14 amino acids. Per germline, CDR1 MNHEY and CDR2 SVGAGI. Trimming cost V 5 bases and J 2 bases; bases outside gene matches: 3. CDR3 in amino acids: CASSPTGGNYGYTF. In nucleotides, the CDR3 is TGTGCCAGCAGTCCGACAGGGGGAAACTATGGCTACACCTTC.

The chain combines TRBV6-5 with TRBJ2-7; D ambiguous. Germline V gene lookup returns CDR1 MNHEY and CDR2 SVGAGI. The CDR3 has 11 residues. Trimming removed 4 bases at V and 5 bases at J, with 6 bases between. The CDR3: CASSSNHEQYF. For the CDR3, the DNA is TGTGCCAGCAGTTCTAACCACGAGCAGTACTTC.

V gene TRBV5-1 combines with J gene TRBJ2-1; D is perhaps TRBD2 (5 bases). The ends were cut back, 2 bases at V and 5 bases at J, with 14 bases in the middle. Looked up from germline, CDR1 is SGHRS and CDR2 is YFSETQ. This CDR3 comprises 15 residues. In DNA form, the CDR3 reads TGCGCCAGCAGCTTCAGAGGAGTGAGGGACAATGAGCAGTTCTTC. As protein: CASSFRGVRDNEQFF.

The chain employs TRBV15 and TRBJ1-2; no clear D. V gave up 0 bases and J gave up 6 bases, with 5 bases separating them. The CDR3 length is 12 residues. CDR1 is LNHNV, CDR2 YYDKDF, per germline (reference sequence). CDR3 residues: CATSRDSNGYTF. The CDR3 region has the DNA TGTGCCACCAGCAGAGATAGTAATGGCTACACCTTC. Combining the CDR3 with reference TRBV15 and TRBJ1-2 gives the whole variable domain DAMVIQNPRYQVTQFGKPVTLSCSQTLNHNVMYWYQQKSSQAPKLLFHYYDKDFNNEADTPDNFQSRRPNTSFCFLDIRSPGLGDTAMYLCATSRDSNGYTFGSGTRLTVV.

This clone appeared a few times. J is TRBJ2-2 and V is TRBV11-2; D unresolved. The V gene's germline CDR1 is SGHAT and CDR2 FQNNGV. Trimming stripped 5 bases from V and 8 bases from J, with 6 bases between. The CDR3 consists of 11 residues. CDR3 in amino acids: CASSRAGELFF. The CDR3 nucleotides read TGTGCCAGCAGCCGGGCGGGGGAGCTGTTTTTT.

J is TRBJ2-6 and V is TRBV18; TRBD1 matches 7 bases. Germline V gene sequence: CDR1 KGHSH, CDR2 LQKENI. V was pared by 1 base and J by 0 bases, with 6 bases of the junction left unmatched. The CDR3 loop spans 18 amino acids. The CDR3 spells CASSPLQGVISGANVLTF. The CDR3 nucleotides are TGTGCCAGCTCACCACTGCAGGGGGTAATCTCTGGGGCCAACGTCCTGACTTTC. Using reference TRBV18 and TRBJ2-6 for the parts outside the CDR3, the full variable domain is NAGVMQNPRHLVRRRGQEARLRCSPMKGHSHVYWYRQLPEEGLKFMVYLQKENIIDESGMPKERFSAEFPKEGPSILRIQQVVRGDSAAYFCASSPLQGVISGANVLTFGAGSRLTVL.

This clone was counted only a few times. The chain joins TRBV5-5 to TRBJ1-1; D gene unclear. The CDR3 sequence is 13 residues long. Germline loops: CDR1 SGHKS, CDR2 YYEKEE (reference sequence). The V and J ends lost 4 bases and 1 base respectively, with 8 bases between them. DNA for the CDR3: TGTGCCAGCAGCCAGCCCTCGAACACTGAAGCTTTCTTT. This gives the protein CASSQPSNTEAFF.

This chain connects TRBV4-3 to TRBJ1-1; possibly TRBD1 for D (5 bases). Germline V gene data show CDR1 as LGHNA and CDR2 as YSLEER. This CDR3 spans 14 amino acids. V was clipped by 0 bases and J by 8 bases, with 13 bases between them. The CDR3 nucleotides read TGCGCCAGCAGCCAAGATTTCGGGGGGACCGAAGCTTTCTTT. Its translation is CASSQDFGGTEAFF.

This clone has just one count. The rearrangement links TRBV6-6 to TRBJ1-3; D gene ambiguous. The V gene's germline CDR1 is MNHNY and CDR2 SVGAGI (reference sequence). This CDR3 has 16 residues. The germline V and J ends were trimmed by 7 bases and 2 bases, with 18 bases remaining between them. CDR3 loop: CASTYPVGEAGNTIYF. The CDR3 DNA sequence: TGTGCCAGCACCTACCCGGTCGGGGAGGCTGGAAACACCATATATTTT.

The rearrangement joins TRBV6-6 to TRBJ1-4; D gene ambiguous. Germline CDR1 is MNHNY and CDR2 is SVGAGI (reference sequence). The CDR3 contains 13 residues. Between the trimmed V and J ends, which lost 7 bases and 4 bases, there was a span of 10 bases. The CDR3 protein is CASNQVLNEKLFF. The CDR3 DNA is TGTGCCAGCAATCAGGTCCTTAATGAAAAACTGTTTTTT.

This chain joins TRBV11-2 and TRBJ2-1; 9 nucleotides align to TRBD2. Germline CDR1 SGHAT, CDR2 FQNNGV. The CDR3 sequence is 16 residues long. The junction had 5 bases not matched to a gene; V was cut back by 5 bases and J by 0 bases. The CDR3 sequence: CASSLSAGGSYNEQFF. The CDR3 DNA reads as TGTGCCAGCAGCCTGTCAGCGGGAGGCTCCTACAATGAGCAGTTCTTC.

This clone was seen a few times. The chain combines TRBV30 with TRBJ1-1; the match to TRBD1 covers 8 bases. Trimming took 0 bases from V and 8 from J; bases not matched to a gene: 2. Germline V gives CDR1 GTSNPN, CDR2 SVGIG (reference sequence). The length of the CDR3 is 12 residues. Here the CDR3 DNA reads TGTGCCTGGAGTGTACAGGGGGTCGAAGCTTTCTTT. It specifies CAWSVQGVEAFF.

The chain couples TRBV4-2 to TRBJ2-4; 8 positions match TRBD1. This CDR3 is built from 18 residues. V trimming: 0 bases; J trimming: 0 bases; junction bases outside the gene matches: 7. In germline, CDR1 is LGHNA, CDR2 YNFKEQ. As DNA, the CDR3 is TGTGCCAGCAGCCAAGACCGGACAGGGAGTCTAGCCAAAAACATTCAGTACTTC. It specifies CASSQDRTGSLAKNIQYF.

This chain links TRBV19 with TRBJ2-7; 13 bases match TRBD2. Germline trimming cut 5 bases from V and 2 bases from J; bases unmatched to any gene: 6. CDR3 length: 16 residues. Germline CDR1 is LNHDA and CDR2 is SQIVND (reference sequence). The CDR3 DNA is TGTGCCAGTAGTGCCCGGACTAGCGGGAGACCCTACGAGCAGTACTTC. This codes for CASSARTSGRPYEQYF.

This clone has only a few counts. The genes are TRBV6-6 and TRBJ2-1; a possible D gene is TRBD2 (6 bases). Per the germline V gene, CDR1 is MNHNY and CDR2 is SVGAGI (reference sequence). The CDR3 runs 12 residues. The ends were cut back, 3 bases at V and 9 bases at J, with 9 bases in the middle. The CDR3 protein is CASSYVGGEQFF. For the CDR3, the DNA is TGTGCCAGCAGTTATGTGGGAGGTGAGCAGTTCTTC.

The rearrangement joins TRBV5-4 to TRBJ2-5; 8 bases align to TRBD2. The better agreement between TRBJ2-7 and the DNA end casts doubt on the J call. This CDR3 region has 16 residues. CDR1 and CDR2 (germline): SGHNT, YYREEE (reference sequence). The CDR3 nucleotides read TGTGCCAGCAGCTTAGGGGGACTAGTCGGATCCTACGAGCAGTACTTC. The encoded protein is CASSLGGLVGSYEQYF.

V is TRBV6-6 and J is TRBJ1-4; possible D gene TRBD1, 5 bases. V was trimmed by 2 bases and J by 8 bases, leaving 15 bases between them. Germline loops: CDR1 MNHNY, CDR2 SVGAGI (reference sequence). This CDR3 is 15 amino acids long. The CDR3 here is CASSYRSTGNEKLFF. The CDR3 bases are TGTGCCAGCAGTTACCGATCCACAGGAAACGAAAAACTGTTTTTT.

The chain joins TRBV6-4 to TRBJ2-3; no clear D gene. The ends were cut back, 2 bases at V and 2 bases at J, with 5 bases in the middle. Germline V CDR1 and CDR2: MRHNA, SNTAGT. The CDR3 runs 13 residues. CDR3 loop: CASSDGDTDTQYF. The CDR3 DNA follows: TGTGCCAGCAGTGACGGGGACACAGATACGCAGTATTTT.